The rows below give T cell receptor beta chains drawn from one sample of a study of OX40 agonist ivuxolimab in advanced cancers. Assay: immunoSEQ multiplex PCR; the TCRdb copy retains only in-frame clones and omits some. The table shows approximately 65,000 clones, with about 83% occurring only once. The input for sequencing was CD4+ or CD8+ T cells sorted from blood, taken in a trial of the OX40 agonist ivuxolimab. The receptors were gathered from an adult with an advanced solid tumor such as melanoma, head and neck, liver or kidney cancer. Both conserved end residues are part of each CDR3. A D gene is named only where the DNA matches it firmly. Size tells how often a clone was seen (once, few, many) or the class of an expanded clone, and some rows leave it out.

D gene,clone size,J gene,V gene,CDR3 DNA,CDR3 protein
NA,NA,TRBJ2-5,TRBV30,TGTGCCTGGAGTGTACCCGGGTCCGAGACCCAGTACTTC,CAWSVPGSETQYF
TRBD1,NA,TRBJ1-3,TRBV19,TGTGCCAGTAGTTCCCCCCCCAGGGGGCAATACACCATATATTTT,CASSSPPRGQYTIYF
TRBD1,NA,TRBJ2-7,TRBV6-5,TGTGCCAGCAGTTACGGGACAGGGGGCAATTACGAGCAGTACTTC,CASSYGTGGNYEQYF
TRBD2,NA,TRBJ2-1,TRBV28,TGTGCCAGCAGTCATCGGACTAGCGGGAGTAGGTACAATGAGCAGTTCTTC,CASSHRTSGSRYNEQFF
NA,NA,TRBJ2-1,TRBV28,TGTGCCAGCAGGGACACCGGGAACCACAATGAGCAGTTCTTC,CASRDTGNHNEQFF
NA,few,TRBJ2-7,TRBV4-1,TGCGCCAGCAGCCGTGAAGTGGGGATCTACGAGCAGTACTTC,CASSREVGIYEQYF
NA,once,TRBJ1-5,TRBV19,TGTGCCAGTAGTAGGGGGGTTCTCGAGCCCCAGCATTTT,CASSRGVLEPQHF
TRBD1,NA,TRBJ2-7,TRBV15,TGTGCCACCAGCAGGGGGGACAGGGAATACGAGCAGTACTTC,CATSRGDREYEQYF
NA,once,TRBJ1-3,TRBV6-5,TGTGCCAGCAGTTACTCGGAGACTGGAAACACCATATATTTT,CASSYSETGNTIYF
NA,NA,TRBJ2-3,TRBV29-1,TGCAGCGTTGATAGCGGACTTGGGGCAGATACGCAGTATTTT,CSVDSGLGADTQYF
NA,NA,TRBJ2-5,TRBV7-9,TGTGCCAGCAGCTATGGGGCAGGCCAAGAGACCCAGTACTTC,CASSYGAGQETQYF
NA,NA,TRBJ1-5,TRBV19,TGTGCCAGTAGTATCCCCAGAAATCAGCCCCAGCATTTT,CASSIPRNQPQHF
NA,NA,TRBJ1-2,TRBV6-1,TGTGCCAGCAGTGACAGGTCCAACTATGGCTACACCTTC,CASSDRSNYGYTF
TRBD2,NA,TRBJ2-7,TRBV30,TGTGCCTGGAGGGTGGCGGGGGGCTCGGGCGAGCAGTACTTC,CAWRVAGGSGEQYF
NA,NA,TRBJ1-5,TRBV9,TGTGCCAGCACCAGAGGGGAAGGCGCTCAGCCCCAGCATTTT,CASTRGEGAQPQHF
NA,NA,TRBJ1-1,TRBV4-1,TGCGCCAGCAGCCAAGATTTACAGATGAACACTGAAGCTTTCTTT,CASSQDLQMNTEAFF
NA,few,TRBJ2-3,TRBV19,TGTGCCAGTAGAGGGGACACAGATACGCAGTATTTT,CASRGDTDTQYF
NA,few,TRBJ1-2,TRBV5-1,TGCGCCAGCAAAGGGGCTGAGTATGGCTACACCTTC,CASKGAEYGYTF
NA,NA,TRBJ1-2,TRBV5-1,TGCGCCAGCAGCTACGGAGCCATAGGAAGATATGGCTACACCTTC,CASSYGAIGRYGYTF
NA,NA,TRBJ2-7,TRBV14,TGTGCCAGCAGCCAAGGCTGGTTAGAGCAGTACTTC,CASSQGWLEQYF
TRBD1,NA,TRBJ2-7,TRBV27,TGTGCCAGCAGTTTTTCGGGACAGGGGGCTTACGAGCAGTACTTC,CASSFSGQGAYEQYF
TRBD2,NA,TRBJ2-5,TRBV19,TGTGCCAGTAGTATAGGTTCTAGCGGGGTTCTCCAAGAGACCCAGTACTTC,CASSIGSSGVLQETQYF
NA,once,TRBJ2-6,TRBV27,TGTGCCAGCAGATCCCCGTCCAGACCTGGGGCCAACGTCCTGACTTTC,CASRSPSRPGANVLTF
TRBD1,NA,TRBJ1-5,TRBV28,TGTGCCAGCAGTCCCCAGACAGGGGGCGAAGGTCAGCCCCAGCATTTT,CASSPQTGGEGQPQHF
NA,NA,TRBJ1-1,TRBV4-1,TGCGCCAGCAGCCAAGAGGCAGCGAACACTGAAGCTTTCTTT,CASSQEAANTEAFF
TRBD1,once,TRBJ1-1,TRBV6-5,TGTGCCAGCACCATGACAGGGGTGAACACTGAAGCTTTCTTT,CASTMTGVNTEAFF